This TCR beta chain was captured by sequencing in a study of tumor-infiltrating lymphocytes in primary liver carcinoma. The tissue used was unsorted bulk material of about 19-34 mg. RNA and DNA were co-extracted from it with the AllPrep DNA/RNA mini kit. Synthesis of TCR beta cDNA was carried out from about 0.55 ug total RNA with a constant-region primer. What produced the TCR beta libraries was three nested multiplex PCR rounds using slightly modified ARM-PCR. Rounds one and two of PCR, each of roughly 10 cycles, were primed with TRBV1-TRBV30 forward primers and a C-beta reverse primer. In TCRdb, the multiplex PCR reads were re-called with MiXCR into one record per CDR3 protein. The sample carries fewer than 50,000 distinct CDR3 sequences, approximately 82% recorded once. This CDR3 is 14 amino acids long. Germline V gives CDR1 LGHNA, CDR2 YNFKEQ. A note on this clonotype: At one end the junction does not follow the germline gene, possibly because of a read error.

The chain has TRBV4-2 and TRBJ2-3, with D perhaps TRBD1 or TRBD2 (5 bases each). What was sequenced was tumor-adjacent normal liver tissue. The receptor's source is a woman in her twenties or thirties with primary liver carcinoma and hepatitis B virus infection. In DNA form, the CDR3 reads TGTGTCAGCAGCGAATCGACAGCGGTAGATACGCAGTATTTT. It codes for CVSSESTAVDTQYF.